The 27 T cell receptor beta chains presented below share a single source sample, sequenced in a study of human T cells and chemical hapten exposure. The time point here: pre-sensitization, week 0. Indicated treatment: therapeutic diphenylcyclopropenone sensitization with weekly scalp DPC. TCRdb reprocessed the RACE reads via MiXCR and lists one record per CDR3 protein. The sample holds about 350,000 distinct CDR3 sequences, approximately 5% seen once. The sequences come from whole blood, collected in connection with sensitization to the hapten diphenylcyclopropenone (DPC). Receptor source: a woman aged 18 to 35 with alopecia areata. Some clones in this sample may be carry-over from other donors' samples.

The chain couples TRBV4-3 to TRBJ2-3; 8 nucleotides agree with TRBD2. The V gene end was trimmed by 0 bases and the J gene end by 2 bases; junction bases not matched to a gene: 7. Germline CDR1 and CDR2: LGHNA and YSLEER. The CDR3 totals 17 residues. CDR3: CASSQDGSGVNTDTQYF. The DNA of the CDR3 is TGCGCCAGCAGCCAAGATGGTAGCGGGGTTAACACAGATACGCAGTATTTT.

The rearrangement uses TRBV2 and TRBJ1-5; a possible D gene is TRBD1 (6 bases). The V end lost 3 bases, the J end lost 5 bases, and 11 bases lay between the germline ends. The CDR3 runs 14 residues. CDR1 SNHLY and CDR2 FYNNEI come from the germline V gene. The CDR3 bases are TGTGCCAGCAGTGAGGGGACACCGTATCAGCCCCAGCATTTT. It encodes CASSEGTPYQPQHF.

There are a few counts of this clonotype. V gene TRBV7-3 combines with J gene TRBJ2-5, with D possibly being TRBD1 (6 bases). Trimming took off 5 bases at V and 6 bases at J, with 13 bases between the two ends. The CDR3 is made up of 13 amino acids. Germline CDR1 and CDR2: SGHTA and FQGTGA. In nucleotides, the CDR3 is TGTGCCAGCAGCGGGGACATTGGAAAGACCCAGTACTTC. Its translation is CASSGDIGKTQYF. Complete variable domain (other parts from reference TRBV7-3 and TRBJ2-5): GAGVSQTPSNKVTEKGKYVELRCDPISGHTALYWYRQSLGQGPEFLIYFQGTGAADDSGLPNDRFFAVRPEGSVSTLKIQRTERGDSAVYLCASSGDIGKTQYFGPGTRLLVL.

The chain uses TRBV20-1 and TRBJ2-1; D unresolved. This CDR3 comprises 15 residues. Trimming took off 6 bases at V and 4 bases at J, with 19 bases between the two ends. The V gene's germline CDR1 is DFQATT and CDR2 SNEGSKA (reference sequence). The CDR3 is CSATNPRDGYNEQFF. The CDR3 DNA sequence: TGCAGTGCCACAAACCCCCGCGACGGTTACAATGAGCAGTTCTTC.

In this sample, this clonotype turned up many times. The chain recombines TRBV10-3 with TRBJ2-3, with 9 bases that match TRBD2. V gave up 7 bases and J gave up 4 bases; unmatched junction bases: 12. Looked up from germline, CDR1 is ENHRY and CDR2 is SYGVKD. The CDR3 contains 16 residues. DNA for the CDR3: TGTGCCATCACGACTCGCGGGGGGGCCTCCGCAGATACGCAGTATTTT. Protein sequence: CAITTRGGASADTQYF.

The CDR3 loop is CASSPLAGDTDTQYF. In nucleotides, the CDR3 is TGTGCCAGCAGCCCCCTGGCGGGGGACACAGATACGCAGTATTTT. The V and J genes are TRBV7-2 and TRBJ2-3; 7 nucleotides agree with TRBD2. The CDR3 runs to 15 residues. Germline V gives CDR1 SGHTA, CDR2 FQGNSA. V lost 5 bases to trimming and J lost 2 bases; unmatched junction nucleotides: 7.

This clonotype occurred a few times. J is TRBJ1-2 and V is TRBV6-1; TRBD1 aligns across 8 bases. Germline lookup yields CDR1 MNHNS and CDR2 SASEGT. Trimming at V came to 4 bases and at J to 8 bases, leaving 6 bases not matched to a gene. The CDR3 has 13 residues. The CDR3 protein is CASSVQGADGYTF. In DNA, the CDR3 is TGTGCCAGCAGTGTCCAGGGGGCGGACGGCTACACCTTC.

This clonotype was seen at least ten times. This chain uses TRBV28 with TRBJ2-5; a weak D match, TRBD1 (6 bases). Trimming took off 5 bases at V and 2 bases at J, with 33 bases between the two ends. The CDR3 contains 21 residues. Germline-derived CDR1 and CDR2 are MDHEN and SYDVKM. The CDR3 coding sequence is TGTGCCAGCAGTCCCATGGGTGTCGCCAGGGGAAGGACTGGCTGGCAAGAGACCCAGTACTTC. Translated, it gives CASSPMGVARGRTGWQETQYF.

CDR3 region: CASSRPGTGGAEQYF. CDR3 DNA sequence: TGTGCCAGCAGCCGGCCCGGGACAGGGGGCGCCGAGCAGTACTTC. V gene TRBV6-2 or TRBV6-3 combines with J gene TRBJ2-7; 12 bases are shared with TRBD1. The CDR3 totals 15 residues. Germline CDR1 reads MNHEY; CDR2 reads SVGEGT. The V gene end was trimmed by 6 bases and the J gene end by 6 bases; junction bases not matched to a gene: 9.

The V gene is TRBV5-1, the J gene TRBJ1-6; 10 bases agree with TRBD1. Per the germline V gene, CDR1 is SGHRS and CDR2 is YFSETQ. Trimming removed 0 bases from V and 8 bases from J; junction bases left unmatched: 2. This CDR3 has 15 amino acids. The DNA for the CDR3 is TGCGCCAGCAGCTTGGGGGACAGGGGAGATTCACCCCTCCACTTT. It specifies CASSLGDRGDSPLHF. Full variable domain (remainder filled in from reference TRBV5-1 and TRBJ1-6): KAGVTQTPRYLIKTRGQQVTLSCSPISGHRSVSWYQQTPGQGLQFLFEYFSETQRNKGNFPGRFSGRQFSNSRSEMNVSTLELGDSALYLCASSLGDRGDSPLHFGNGTRLTVT.

This clonotype was observed a few times. The CDR3 sequence is CSAREARVRPTNEKLFF. The CDR3 DNA follows: TGCAGTGCTAGAGAGGCCAGGGTGAGACCCACTAATGAAAAACTGTTTTTT. The chain combines TRBV20-1 with TRBJ1-4, with a possible D match to TRBD1 (5 bases). The CDR3 length is 17 residues. V was pared by 0 bases and J by 2 bases, with 16 bases between. Germline V gene lookup returns CDR1 DFQATT and CDR2 SNEGSKA (reference sequence).

This clonotype appeared a few times. This chain uses TRBV12-3 or TRBV12-4 with TRBJ2-7, with D possibly matching TRBD2 (6 bases). The V end was cut by 1 base, the J end by 1 base, with 11 bases between. CDR3 length: 15 amino acids. The CDR3 reads CASSLEGTASYEQYF. CDR3 coding DNA: TGTGCCAGCAGTTTAGAAGGGACTGCATCCTACGAGCAGTACTTC.

This clonotype was observed a few times. The V gene is TRBV7-2, the J gene TRBJ2-1; D gene unclear. V dropped 5 bases and J dropped 6 bases, with 8 bases sitting between them. Germline-derived CDR1 and CDR2 are SGHTA and FQGNSA. The CDR3 covers 12 residues. The chain's CDR3 is CASSPVINEQFF. In DNA, the CDR3 is TGTGCCAGCAGCCCCGTAATCAATGAGCAGTTCTTC.

This clonotype has more than one count but fewer than ten. The CDR3 is CASSEKWELYNEQFF. The DNA for the CDR3 is TGTGCCAGCAGTGAAAAGTGGGAGCTTTACAATGAGCAGTTCTTC. This sequence joins TRBV6-1 and TRBJ2-1, with a possible D match to TRBD2 (5 bases). V shed 2 bases and J shed 4 bases, with 12 bases lying between them. The length of the CDR3 is 15 residues. Germline assignment: CDR1 MNHNS and CDR2 SASEGT.

The chain has TRBV12-3 or TRBV12-4 and TRBJ2-7, with a weak D call TRBD1 (6 bases). V was trimmed by 3 bases and J by 4 bases, leaving 13 bases between them. The CDR3 runs 14 residues. The CDR3 DNA is TGTGCCAGCAGTTTTAACCAGGGGTCGTACGAGCAGTACTTC. It specifies CASSFNQGSYEQYF.

The rearrangement links TRBV5-1 to TRBJ1-2; 8 nucleotides line up with TRBD1. Germline V CDR1 and CDR2: SGHRS, YFSETQ. With V trimmed by 3 bases and J by 0 bases, 4 bases remained unmatched. The CDR3 is 15 amino acids. The CDR3 coding sequence is TGCGCCAGCAGCTCCCGACAGGGGACTAACTATGGCTACACCTTC. It specifies CASSSRQGTNYGYTF.

This chain links TRBV6-5 with TRBJ2-7; possible D gene TRBD2, 6 bases. The CDR3 length is 14 residues. The V gene lost 6 bases and the J gene lost 0 bases, with 12 bases spanning the gap. CDR1 and CDR2 (germline): MNHEY, SVGAGI. In DNA form, the CDR3 reads TGTGCCAGCAGCCGACGACTAGACTCCTACGAGCAGTACTTC. Protein: CASSRRLDSYEQYF.

The chain couples TRBV5-1 to TRBJ2-1; D uncertain. V lost 4 bases, J lost 6 bases, and 17 bases lay in between. This CDR3 is 15 amino acids long. Germline CDR1 and CDR2: SGHRS and YFSETQ. The CDR3: CASSPSIPGPNEQFF. Here the CDR3 DNA reads TGCGCCAGCAGCCCATCAATCCCCGGCCCCAATGAGCAGTTCTTC.

The chain recombines TRBV12-3 or TRBV12-4 with TRBJ1-5; tentative D call: TRBD1 (5 bases). Between the trimmed V and J ends, which lost 5 bases and 9 bases, there was a span of 8 bases. The CDR3 extends over 11 amino acids. CDR3 coding DNA: TGTGCCAGCAGTGTTACAGGGCCCCAGCATTTT. This encodes CASSVTGPQHF.

This clonotype appeared a few times. V usage is TRBV20-1 and J usage is TRBJ2-1; tentative D call: TRBD1 (5 bases). The CDR3 sequence is 13 residues long. Trimming removed 4 bases at V and 5 bases at J, with 12 bases between. Germline loops: CDR1 DFQATT, CDR2 SNEGSKA (reference sequence). This CDR3 reads CSAIKGQDNEQFF. CDR3 nucleotide sequence: TGCAGTGCTATCAAGGGGCAGGACAATGAGCAGTTCTTC.

This clonotype appeared a few times. J is TRBJ1-5 and V is TRBV7-9, with a weak D call TRBD1 (6 bases). Germline V gene sequence: CDR1 SEHNR, CDR2 FQNEAQ (reference sequence). The CDR3 length is 16 residues. Trimming pared 0 bases from V and 6 bases from J, leaving 15 bases between. The chain's CDR3 is CASSLALQGGGQPQHF. The CDR3 bases are TGTGCCAGCAGCTTAGCGTTACAGGGAGGCGGTCAGCCCCAGCATTTT.

This clonotype appeared many times. This chain connects TRBV10-3 to TRBJ2-5; 7 bases map to TRBD1. Germline V gene data show CDR1 as ENHRY and CDR2 as SYGVKD. CDR3 size: 17 residues. Unmatched junction bases numbered 13, after V lost 2 bases and J lost 4 bases. The CDR3 nucleotides read TGTGCCATCAGTGAGCCCCCGGACAGGACGGTTGGAGAGACCCAGTACTTC. Translated, it gives CAISEPPDRTVGETQYF.

The V gene is TRBV2, the J gene TRBJ2-7; possible D gene TRBD1, 5 bases. Trimming stripped 11 bases from V and 0 bases from J, with 14 bases between. Germline V CDR1 and CDR2: SNHLY, FYNNEI. The CDR3 is made up of 13 amino acids. The CDR3 spells CAGKRTFSYEQYF. The CDR3 DNA follows: TGTGCCGGAAAGAGGACATTCTCCTACGAGCAGTACTTC.

This clonotype was seen repeatedly, ten times or more. The genes are TRBV7-2 and TRBJ2-2, with TRBD1 matching over 8 bases. V was pared by 1 base and J by 5 bases, with 6 bases of the junction left unmatched. The CDR3 is 16 amino acids. Germline loops: CDR1 SGHTA, CDR2 FQGNSA. The CDR3 DNA is TGTGCCAGCAGCTTAGGCGACAGGGGAAGAACCGGGGAGCTGTTTTTT. It specifies CASSLGDRGRTGELFF.

This clonotype was counted at least ten times. The chain is built from TRBV12-3 or TRBV12-4 and TRBJ2-6, with D possibly being TRBD1 (5 bases). V lost 6 bases, J lost 0 bases, and 9 bases lay in between. The CDR3 runs to 15 residues. The DNA for the CDR3 is TGTGCCAGCAGCGACAGCCTCTCTGGGGCCAACGTCCTGACTTTC. Encoded protein: CASSDSLSGANVLTF.

This clonotype was observed at least ten times. The chain recombines TRBV11-2 with TRBJ1-4, with 7 bases that match TRBD1. V trimming: 4 bases; J trimming: 1 base; junction bases outside the gene matches: 6. Germline loops: CDR1 SGHAT, CDR2 FQNNGV. The CDR3 has 16 residues. CDR3 nucleotides: TGTGCCAGCAGCTCTATACAGGGGTTAACTAATGAAAAACTGTTTTTT. It encodes CASSSIQGLTNEKLFF. Variable domain in full (rest from reference TRBV11-2 and TRBJ1-4): EAGVAQSPRYKIIEKRQSVAFWCNPISGHATLYWYQQILGQGPKLLIQFQNNGVVDDSQLPKDRFSAERLKGVDSTLKIQPAKLEDSAVYLCASSSIQGLTNEKLFFGSGTQLSVL.

This clonotype was observed a few times. The rearrangement links TRBV6-1 to TRBJ1-6, with D perhaps matching TRBD1 (6 bases). V was trimmed by 7 bases and J by 7 bases, leaving 29 bases between them. The CDR3 contains 19 residues. Germline V gene lookup returns CDR1 MNHNS and CDR2 SASEGT. The CDR3 sequence: CASNDGGGWEGLENSPLHF. The CDR3 nucleotides are TGTGCCAGCAACGACGGCGGGGGCTGGGAGGGCTTGGAGAATTCACCCCTCCACTTT.